Here is one T cell receptor beta chain with its context. The antigen remains undetermined. Researchers ran the PCR with 60 Vbeta and 13 Jbeta primers. TCRdb's copy holds only in-frame clones and misses some; the assay was immunoSEQ multiplex PCR. The profile shows tens of thousands of clones, approximately 82% of them singletons. The data originate from a study of cytomegalovirus exposure and HLA in healthy donors. Findings and limits, study-wide: Follow-up analysis later connected one missense variant in DCLRE1C with trimming of TCR beta V- and J-genes.

Trimming left V 0 bases short and J 4 bases short, with 10 bases between. Germline V lookup: CDR1 SGHDT, CDR2 YYEEEE. This CDR3 has 14 residues. Sequenced: PBMCs. The chain carries TRBV5-6 and TRBJ1-1, with D possibly matching TRBD1 (6 bases). The clonotype was recovered from a man between 40 and 49 years old in good health and CMV-seronegative. This CDR3 reads CASSLGQAPTEAFF. CDR3 nucleotides: TGTGCCAGCAGCTTGGGACAGGCCCCCACTGAAGCTTTCTTT.